Presented here are 27 T cell receptor beta chains from one specimen sequenced in a study of cytomegalovirus exposure and HLA in healthy donors. Primers for the PCR totalled 60 Vbeta and 13 Jbeta. Repertoires were generated with immunoSEQ multiplex PCR, while TCRdb's copy carries only in-frame clones and drops some. Found here are under 110,000 clones, 65% to 85% of them singletons; the top ten hold 8% to 13%. Sequencing was performed on PBMCs. The receptor source for this set is a man aged 45-65 years in good health and CMV-seronegative.

The rearrangement links TRBV6-5 to TRBJ2-1, with a possible D match to TRBD2 (6 bases). The V end was cut by 6 bases, the J end by 8 bases, with 14 bases between. The CDR3 consists of 13 residues. Germline CDR1 and CDR2: MNHEY and SVGAGI. The CDR3 spells CASSPGRGDEQFF. The CDR3 DNA follows: TGTGCCAGCAGCCCCGGCCGCGGGGATGAGCAGTTCTTC.

With respect to this clone: Mismatch with germline at one junction end may stem from a read error. Other DNA sequences in this specimen translate into the identical CDR3. The chain joins TRBV2 to TRBJ2-7; 8 bases fit TRBD1. Looked up from germline, CDR1 is SNHLY and CDR2 is FYNNEI. This CDR3 spans 14 amino acids. This CDR3 reads CASSDGTGYYEQYF. The DNA for the CDR3 is TGTGCCAGCAGTGATGGGACAGGATACTACGAACAGTACTTC.

On this clone: The junction does not match germline at one end; this may be a read error. The V call is TRBV5-4, the J call TRBJ2-7, with TRBD2 as a possible D gene (5 bases). Germline CDR1 reads SGHNT; CDR2 reads YYREEE (reference sequence). This CDR3 is 16 amino acids long. DNA of the CDR3: TGTGCCGGCAGCTTGAACGGTGCTAGCCATCTGGGCGAGCAGTACTTC. Encoded protein: CAGSLNGASHLGEQYF.

The chain combines TRBV19 with TRBJ1-2, with 7 bases that match TRBD1. Germline V lookup: CDR1 LNHDA, CDR2 SQIVND (reference sequence). V lost 6 bases to trimming and J lost 3 bases; unmatched junction nucleotides: 4. The CDR3 sequence is 13 residues long. DNA of the CDR3: TGTGCCAGTAGGGAGCAGGGGGACTATGGCTACACCTTC. Translated, it gives CASREQGDYGYTF.

CDR3 residues: CASSSDRGDTIYF. CDR3 DNA sequence: TGTGCCAGCAGCAGTGACAGGGGAGACACCATATATTTT. The chain carries TRBV7-2 and TRBJ1-3, with TRBD1 identical over 8 bases. V shed 5 bases, J shed 8 bases, and the junction held 5 bases outside the gene matches. This CDR3 spans 13 amino acids. Germline lookup yields CDR1 SGHTA and CDR2 FQGNSA. Combining the CDR3 with reference TRBV7-2 and TRBJ1-3 gives the whole variable domain GAGVSQSPSNKVTEKGKDVELRCDPISGHTALYWYRQSLGQGLEFLIYFQGNSAPDKSGLPSDRFSAERTGGSVSTLTIQRTQQEDSAVYLCASSSDRGDTIYFGEGSWLTVV.

The chain is built from TRBV27 and TRBJ1-4; a possible D gene is TRBD1 (6 bases). This CDR3 spans 15 amino acids. CDR1 and CDR2 (germline): MNHEY, SMNVEV (reference sequence). V lost 8 bases and J lost 3, with 16 bases in between. CDR3 bases: TGTGCCAGCGAACAGGGCCGGCTGGCTAATGAAAAACTGTTTTTT. This sequence encodes CASEQGRLANEKLFF.

J is TRBJ1-2 and V is TRBV28; D possibly corresponds to TRBD1 (5 bases). V was clipped by 6 bases and J by 8 bases, with 22 bases between them. CDR1 and CDR2 (germline): MDHEN, SYDVKM. The CDR3 extends over 15 amino acids. CDR3 bases: TGTGCCAGCAGCCGAGCGGGACGGACCGCGGGAGGCTACACCTTC. This gives the protein CASSRAGRTAGGYTF.

The CDR3 sequence is CASGRGPNTEAFF. CDR3 coding DNA: TGTGCCAGCGGCAGGGGCCCGAACACTGAAGCTTTCTTT. This sequence joins TRBV9 and TRBJ1-1, with D perhaps TRBD1 (6 bases). V was trimmed by 7 bases and J by 1 base, leaving 11 bases between them. CDR3 length equals 13 residues. CDR1 is SGDLS, CDR2 YYNGEE, per germline. The full variable domain, rest sourced from reference TRBV9 and TRBJ1-1, is DSGVTQTPKHLITATGQRVTLRCSPRSGDLSVYWYQQSLDQGLQFLIQYYNGEERAKGNILERFSAQQFPDLHSELNLSSLELGDSALYFCASGRGPNTEAFFGQGTRLTVV.

V usage is TRBV28 and J usage is TRBJ1-2, with D tentatively TRBD1 (5 bases). Germline values: CDR1 MDHEN, CDR2 SYDVKM. This CDR3 spans 13 amino acids. V was pared by 7 bases and J by 1 base, with 10 bases between. The CDR3 loop reads CASNAGGNYGYTF. CDR3 bases: TGTGCCAGCAACGCCGGGGGTAACTATGGCTACACCTTC.

The sample holds one count of this clone. The chain links TRBV4-2 to TRBJ1-5, with D unclear. V lost 4 bases and J lost 0, with 10 bases in between. Germline V gene sequence: CDR1 LGHNA, CDR2 YNFKEQ. The CDR3 length is 15 residues. CDR3 bases: TGTGCCAGCAGCCCAGGACTTTATAGCAATCAGCCCCAGCATTTT. It yields the protein CASSPGLYSNQPQHF.

V is TRBV4-1 and J is TRBJ1-5; TRBD1 agrees at 7 bases. V trimming: 1 base; J trimming: 5 bases; junction bases outside the gene matches: 2. The CDR3 runs 14 residues. Germline values: CDR1 MGHRA, CDR2 YSYEKL. CDR3 nucleotide sequence: TGCGCCAGCAGCCAAGCCAGGGGGGATCAGCCCCAGCATTTT. This translates into CASSQARGDQPQHF.

As to this clone: Other DNA sequences in the same sample also yield this CDR3. The chain employs TRBV19 and TRBJ1-1; D not certain. Between the trimmed V and J ends, which lost 5 bases and 1 base, there was a span of 5 bases. CDR3 length equals 12 residues. Per germline, CDR1 LNHDA and CDR2 SQIVND (reference sequence). As DNA, the CDR3 is TGTGCCAGTAGTCGGGGGAACACTGAAGCTTTCTTT. It codes for CASSRGNTEAFF.

The rearrangement links TRBV5-5 to TRBJ2-7; TRBD2 agrees at 7 bases. The germline V gene encodes CDR1 SGHKS and CDR2 YYEKEE (reference sequence). Trimming cost V 2 bases and J 4 bases; bases outside gene matches: 9. This CDR3 spans 15 amino acids. The CDR3 reads CASSLRAGVGYEQYF. DNA of the CDR3: TGTGCCAGCAGCTTAAGGGCGGGAGTGGGGTACGAGCAGTACTTC.

The chain uses TRBV7-2 and TRBJ1-2; D not resolved. Germline lookup yields CDR1 SGHTA and CDR2 FQGNSA. The CDR3 is 14 residues long. V was clipped by 5 bases and J by 4 bases, with 14 bases between them. CDR3 in amino acids: CASSLGFVGYGYTF. Here the CDR3 DNA reads TGTGCCAGCAGCCTAGGGTTTGTCGGCTATGGCTACACCTTC. Filled out from reference TRBV7-2 and TRBJ1-2, the complete variable domain reads GAGVSQSPSNKVTEKGKDVELRCDPISGHTALYWYRQSLGQGLEFLIYFQGNSAPDKSGLPSDRFSAERTGGSVSTLTIQRTQQEDSAVYLCASSLGFVGYGYTFGSGTRLTVV.

This chain joins TRBV2 and TRBJ2-1; TRBD2 matches at 10 bases. The CDR3 extends over 15 amino acids. Germline assignment: CDR1 SNHLY and CDR2 FYNNEI. Unmatched junction bases numbered 4, after V lost 6 bases and J lost 2 bases. CDR3 sequence reads: CASRIAGGPYNEQFF. The CDR3 DNA reads TGTGCCAGCAGGATAGCGGGAGGACCCTACAATGAGCAGTTCTTC.

V gene TRBV9 combines with J gene TRBJ1-2, with unresolved D. The germline V gene has CDR1 SGDLS and CDR2 YYNGEE. CDR3 length equals 16 residues. V lost 2 bases, J lost 4 bases, and 18 bases lay in between. The CDR3 loop is CASSVPRLGGSYGYTF. CDR3 nucleotides: TGTGCCAGCAGCGTTCCCCGCCTCGGAGGTAGCTATGGCTACACCTTC.

The V gene is TRBV4-3, the J gene TRBJ2-2; TRBD1 is a possible D gene (6 bases). V lost 3 bases, J lost 6 bases, and 17 bases lay in between. The CDR3 is 16 amino acids. Per the germline V gene, CDR1 is LGHNA and CDR2 is YSLEER. The CDR3 nucleotides read TGCGCCAGCAGCCACCTAACAGGGCTCGAAGCCGGGGAGCTGTTTTTT. Amino acids: CASSHLTGLEAGELFF.

This sequence joins TRBV5-1 and TRBJ1-2; D gene ambiguous. V was pared by 0 bases and J by 4 bases, with 4 bases between. The CDR3 consists of 12 residues. Germline CDR1 reads SGHRS; CDR2 reads YFSETQ. CDR3 in amino acids: CASSLDGYGYTF. In DNA form, the CDR3 reads TGCGCCAGCAGCTTGGACGGCTATGGCTACACCTTC.

The rearrangement joins TRBV28 to TRBJ2-7; possible D gene TRBD1, 6 bases. Germline CDR1 is MDHEN and CDR2 is SYDVKM. CDR3 length equals 16 residues. Trimming shortened V by 5 bases and J by 4 bases, and 21 bases separated the two germline ends. CDR3 DNA: TGTGCCAGCAGTCCACCCGGGGCAGGGGTCTTGTACGAGCAGTACTTC. It translates to CASSPPGAGVLYEQYF.

This clone occurred a few times. V is TRBV4-1 and J is TRBJ2-7; 9 bases match TRBD2. V lost 1 base and J lost 5; bases outside the gene matches: 6. Germline values: CDR1 MGHRA, CDR2 YSYEKL. The CDR3 covers 15 residues. CDR3 sequence (DNA): TGCGCCAGCAGCCAAGGCGGGACTAGCTACCACGAGCAGTACTTC. Translated: CASSQGGTSYHEQYF.

V gene TRBV29-1 combines with J gene TRBJ2-1; the D gene is possibly TRBD1 (5 bases). V was trimmed by 7 bases and J by 8 bases, leaving 15 bases between them. Per the germline V gene, CDR1 is SQVTM and CDR2 is ANQGSEA. CDR3 length: 12 amino acids. CDR3 bases: TGCAGCGGGCTAATGGGGCCCGATGAGCAGTTCTTC. Translating gives CSGLMGPDEQFF.

The rearrangement joins TRBV7-2 to TRBJ2-1, with D possibly being TRBD2 (6 bases). The germline gives CDR1 SGHTA, CDR2 FQGNSA. V lost 0 bases to trimming and J lost 9 bases, with 9 bases between them. The CDR3 is made up of 13 amino acids. The CDR3 loop is CASSLAGGFEQFF. CDR3 in DNA: TGTGCCAGCAGCTTAGCGGGGGGTTTTGAGCAGTTCTTC. Together with reference TRBV7-2 and TRBJ2-1, the CDR3 gives the full variable domain: GAGVSQSPSNKVTEKGKDVELRCDPISGHTALYWYRQSLGQGLEFLIYFQGNSAPDKSGLPSDRFSAERTGGSVSTLTIQRTQQEDSAVYLCASSLAGGFEQFFGPGTRLTVL.

This CDR3 is CASSGTVGPEQYF. CDR3 bases: TGCGCCAGCAGTGGGACGGTGGGGCCCGAGCAGTACTTC. The J gene is TRBJ2-7, the V gene TRBV10-1; possibly TRBD1 for D (5 bases). CDR1 and CDR2 from the germline V gene are WNHNN and SYGVQD (reference sequence). This CDR3 spans 13 amino acids. The ends were cut back, 4 bases at V and 6 bases at J, with 13 bases in the middle.

The count of this clone is one. The gene calls are TRBV5-1 and TRBJ1-2; 10 bases are shared with TRBD1. Looked up from germline, CDR1 is SGHRS and CDR2 is YFSETQ. This CDR3 is built from 16 residues. V shed 4 bases and J 2 bases; nucleotides not matched to a gene: 8. The CDR3 DNA is TGCGCCAGCAGCACAGGGGACAGGGGCCTGAACTATGGCTACACCTTC. Residues: CASSTGDRGLNYGYTF.

The J gene is TRBJ2-3, the V gene TRBV7-3, with D uncertain. Trimming removed 4 bases at V and 6 bases at J, with 11 bases between. This CDR3 has 13 amino acids. Germline V CDR1 and CDR2: SGHTA, FQGTGA. The CDR3 here is CASSSARRDTQYF. CDR3 nucleotides: TGTGCCAGCAGCTCCGCCCGTCGGGATACGCAGTATTTT. Supplemented by reference TRBV7-3 and TRBJ2-3, the full variable domain reads GAGVSQTPSNKVTEKGKYVELRCDPISGHTALYWYRQSLGQGPEFLIYFQGTGAADDSGLPNDRFFAVRPEGSVSTLKIQRTERGDSAVYLCASSSARRDTQYFGPGTRLTVL.

The chain links TRBV30 to TRBJ2-7; no clear D. CDR3 size: 12 residues. The ends were cut back, 3 bases at V and 3 bases at J, with 9 bases in the middle. Germline V gives CDR1 GTSNPN, CDR2 SVGIG (reference sequence). The DNA of the CDR3 is TGTGCCTGGAGCCAGTACATCTACGAGCAGTACTTC. As protein: CAWSQYIYEQYF. Full variable domain (missing parts from reference TRBV30 and TRBJ2-7): SQTIHQWPATLVQPVGSPLSLECTVEGTSNPNLYWYRQAAGRGLQLLFYSVGIGQISSEVPQNLSASRPQDRQFILSSKKLLLSDSGFYLCAWSQYIYEQYFGPGTRLTVT.

The rearrangement joins TRBV2 to TRBJ2-5; D gene ambiguous. V lost 6 bases, J lost 1 base, and 3 bases lay in between. The CDR3 has 11 amino acids. Germline loops: CDR1 SNHLY, CDR2 FYNNEI. The CDR3 nucleotides read TGTGCCAGCAGCCTCCAAGAGACCCAGTACTTC. Protein sequence: CASSLQETQYF. Supplemented by reference TRBV2 and TRBJ2-5, the full variable domain reads EPEVTQTPSHQVTQMGQEVILRCVPISNHLYFYWYRQILGQKVEFLVSFYNNEISEKSEIFDDQFSVERPDGSNFTLKIRSTKLEDSAMYFCASSLQETQYFGPGTRLLVL.